The T cell receptor beta chain described here comes from a study of Tregs in tolerant kidney transplant recipients. Findings and limits, study-wide: Activated donor B cell expansion appeared to reveal the most relevant donor-specific TCRbeta repertoire. Biological reproducibility was not directly addressed in this study.

Germline CDR1 is SQVTM and CDR2 is ANQGSEA. The CDR3 sequence is 12 residues long. Trimming took off 6 bases at V and 0 bases at J, with 6 bases between the two ends. This clone was recorded a few times. Its antigen remains unidentified. Thawed PBMCs were FACS-sorted into unstimulated CD4+CD25+CD127- regulatory T cells, CD4+CD25- non-regulatory cells, CD4 and CD8 cells. Libraries were prepared by immunoSEQ multiplex PCR; TCRdb keeps only in-frame clonotypes and omits some of them. In the table there are about 240,000 clones, more than 65% of which are singletons. The J gene is TRBJ1-3, the V gene TRBV29-1; D not resolved. The specimen was CD4+ T cells from blood. The source is a human donor in good health. CDR3 coding DNA: TGCAGCGTCTTCATCTCTGGAAACACCATATATTTT. This codes for CSVFISGNTIYF.